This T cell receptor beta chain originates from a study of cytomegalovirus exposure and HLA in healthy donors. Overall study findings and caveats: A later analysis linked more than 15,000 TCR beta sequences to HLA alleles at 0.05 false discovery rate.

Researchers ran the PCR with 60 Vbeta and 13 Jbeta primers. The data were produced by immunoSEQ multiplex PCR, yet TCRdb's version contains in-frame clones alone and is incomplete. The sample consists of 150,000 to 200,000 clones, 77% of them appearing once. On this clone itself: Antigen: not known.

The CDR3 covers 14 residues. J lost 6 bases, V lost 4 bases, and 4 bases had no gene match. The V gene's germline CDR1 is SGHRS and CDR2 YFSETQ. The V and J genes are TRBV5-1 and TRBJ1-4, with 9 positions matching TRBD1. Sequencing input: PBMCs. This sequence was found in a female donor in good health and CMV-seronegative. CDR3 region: CASSEQGAYEKLFF. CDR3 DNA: TGCGCCAGCAGCGAACAGGGGGCGTATGAAAAACTGTTTTTT.